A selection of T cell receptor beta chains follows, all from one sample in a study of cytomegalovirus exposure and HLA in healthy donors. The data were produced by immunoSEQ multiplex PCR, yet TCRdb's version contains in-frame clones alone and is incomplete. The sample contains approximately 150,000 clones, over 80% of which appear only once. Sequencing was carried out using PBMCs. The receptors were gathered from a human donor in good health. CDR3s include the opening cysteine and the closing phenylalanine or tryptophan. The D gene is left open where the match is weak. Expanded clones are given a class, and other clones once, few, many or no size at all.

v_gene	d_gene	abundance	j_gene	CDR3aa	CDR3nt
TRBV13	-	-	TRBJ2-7	CASSLQNYEQYF	TGTGCCAGCAGCTTACAGAACTACGAGCAGTACTTC
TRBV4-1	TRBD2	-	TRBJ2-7	CASSLQSGGRPYEQYF	TGCGCCAGCAGCCTACAGTCCGGGGGGAGGCCCTACGAGCAGTACTTC
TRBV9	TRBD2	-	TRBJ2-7	CASSATSGGYEQYF	TGTGCCAGCAGCGCAACCAGCGGGGGTTACGAGCAGTACTTC
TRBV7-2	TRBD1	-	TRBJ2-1	CASSLATGGYNEQFF	TGTGCCAGCAGCTTAGCGACAGGGGGTTACAATGAGCAGTTCTTC
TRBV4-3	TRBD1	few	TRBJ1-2	CASSQDYRGRIYGYTF	TGCGCCAGCAGCCAAGATTACAGGGGGCGCATCTATGGCTACACCTTC
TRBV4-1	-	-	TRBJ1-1	CASSHATGGLRTEAFF	TGCGCCAGCAGCCATGCTACCGGGGGGCTGAGGACTGAAGCTTTCTTT
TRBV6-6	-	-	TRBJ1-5	CASSLLDQPQHF	TGTGCCAGCAGCCTATTGGATCAGCCCCAGCATTTT
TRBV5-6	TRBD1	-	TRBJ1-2	CASSLRWGQVEDGYTF	TGTGCCAGCAGCCTTCGATGGGGACAGGTCGAAGATGGCTACACCTTC
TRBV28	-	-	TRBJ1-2	CASSYPQGLSKYGYTF	TGTGCCAGCAGTTACCCACAGGGACTATCTAAGTATGGCTACACCTTC
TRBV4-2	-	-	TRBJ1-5	CASSQDRDKNQPQHF	TGTGCCAGCAGCCAGGACCGGGACAAAAATCAGCCCCAGCATTTT
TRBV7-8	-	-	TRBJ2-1	CASSLIKPGGEQFF	TGTGCCAGCAGCTTAATTAAACCCGGGGGTGAGCAGTTCTTC
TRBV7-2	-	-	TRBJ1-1	CASSFSRTAYSGAFF	TGTGCCAGCAGCTTTTCCCGGACAGCATATTCTGGGGCTTTCTTT
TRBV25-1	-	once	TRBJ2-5	CASSDWGYVETQYF	TGTGCCAGCAGTGACTGGGGCTATGTGGAGACCCAGTACTTC
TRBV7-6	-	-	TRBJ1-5	CASSLGVRQPQHF	TGTGCCAGCAGCTTAGGAGTGAGGCAGCCCCAGCATTTT
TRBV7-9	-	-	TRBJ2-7	CASSLSGDGVNEQYF	TGTGCCAGCAGCTTATCCGGAGACGGGGTAAACGAGCAGTACTTC
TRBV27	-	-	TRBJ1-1	CASSYQGSNTEAFF	TGTGCCAGCAGTTACCAGGGATCGAACACTGAAGCTTTCTTT
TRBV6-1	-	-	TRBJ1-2	CASSEGHWGLANYGYTF	TGTGCCAGCAGTGAAGGACATTGGGGGCTAGCCAACTATGGCTACACCTTC
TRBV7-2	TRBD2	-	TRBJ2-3	CASSPLAGGPPDTQYF	TGTGCCAGCAGCCCACTGGCGGGGGGGCCCCCAGATACGCAGTATTTT